This T cell receptor (beta chain) emerged from a study of T cells in Graves' hyperthyroidism and ophthalmopathy (dated 2019 in TCRdb). Study-wide context: Peripheral blood was sampled at the time of initial diagnosis, prior to any treatment. In addition, the study compared T-cell repertoires in thyroid tissue and in blood from six Graves' hyperthyroidism patients. TCR V-J signatures able to tell the groups apart were searched for in a discovery cohort of 95 or so patients, of whom around 42 had Graves' ophthalmopathy and 57 had stable Graves' hyperthyroidism. Whether ophthalmopathy could be predicted prospectively was tested in an independent validation cohort made up of under 20 hyperthyroidism patients plus 17 patients who later progressed to ophthalmopathy. After sampling, hyperthyroidism patients received methimazole starting at 30 mg daily, and ophthalmopathy patients received high-dose intravenous methylprednisolone. The 100 discovery patients were randomly divided into training and test sets at a 7:3 ratio. The paper reports TCR Vbeta CDR3 sequencing of 135 peripheral blood samples: 40 to 45 ophthalmopathy, under 85 hyperthyroidism and approximately 17 progressor patients.

To note about this clonotype: The antigen this receptor binds is unknown. Base qualities were left out, and no much larger clone turns up one base away.

In the ophthalmopathy patients, disease was moderately to severely active, with a Clinical Activity Score of 3 or more, a NOSPECS grade of 4 or more, and a duration of less than 3 months. Any patient with an uncontrolled infection, another autoimmune disease, pregnancy or lactation was excluded. Diagnoses were established on the basis of clinical symptoms, serum thyroxine and TRAb, thyroid ultrasound, and orbital computed tomography. Ficoll-Paque density gradient centrifugation was used to isolate PBMCs from approximately 10 ml of fresh peripheral blood. Total RNA was extracted with Trizol reagent, and quality was checked on an Agilent 2100 Bioanalyzer. Study-wide findings and limitations: In validation, the model predicted progression to ophthalmopathy with 55% to 71% sensitivity and 72% to 85% specificity, a median of 6.5 months before onset. Blood samples also contained most of the expanded thyroid clonotypes (frequency above 0.001), which suggests that blood repertoires may reflect thyroid immune responses. No statistical method was used to set the sample size in advance, and investigators knew the group allocation. A 13 V-J signature model separated ophthalmopathy from stable hyperthyroidism, with roughly 88% sensitivity and roughly 84% specificity in cross-validation and 80%/75% in testing.

V drops 5 bases and J drops 6 bases, leaving 11 bases in between. Taken from the germline V gene, the CDR1 and CDR2 loops are MDHEN and SYDVKM. The CDR3 covers 13 residues, taking in both the cysteine and the phenylalanine. The sequence is cut down to CDR3 DNA, 39 bases in frame from base 1. The TCR beta CDR3 regions were amplified from RNA transcripts. The TCR CDR3 was subjected to a first round of RT-PCR using the HTBI primer set and the Qiagen OneStep RT-PCR kit. A second multiplex PCR round built the libraries, followed by size selection and purification. The libraries were sequenced on an Illumina HiSeq2000 using paired-end 100 bp reads. The study's own analysis went as follows. SOAPnuke was used to process the raw data, removing reads that contained adapters or uncalled bases, had a mean Phred below 15, or lacked an exact match to the constant primer or identifier. High-quality paired reads were merged with COPE v1.2.5, and unique nucleotide sequences were defined as clonotypes. Clonotypes were aligned to IMGT TRBV, TRBD and TRBJ reference segments using MiTCR v1.1. The analysis included only V-J combinations with a frequency above 0.0001, which together covered 99% to 99.2% of the repertoires. A TCS score was defined as the ratio of F50 (clonal expansion) to E x V (chaos), with BLOSUM62-based TCRdist applied between CDR3 peptides within each V-J. Welch's t-statistics and random forest reduced roughly 500 V-J features to 10 to 15, which were used in a naive Bayes classifier (R e1071). The public reads were run again by TCRdb, first through fastp at Q25 and then through MiXCR, and only productive beta chains were kept. Rows merge per CDR3 protein into single entries with the most common DNA and genes. The V and J calls and clone size come from TCRdb's table, not from the authors' own analysis. This sample holds 250,000 to 300,000 distinct CDR3 sequences; approximately 18% were observed only once. The ten most abundant clones make up 35% to 45% of the sample.

The receptor was derived from a man aged 50-59 years with Graves' ophthalmopathy. The material sequenced was blood. The V gene is TRBV28 and the J gene is TRBJ2-1; TRBD1 is a weak D gene call, 6 bases matching. Read as DNA, the sequence is TGTGCCAGCAGTACCCCGACAGGCAATGAGCAGTTCTTC. Translated, this is CASSTPTGNEQFF.